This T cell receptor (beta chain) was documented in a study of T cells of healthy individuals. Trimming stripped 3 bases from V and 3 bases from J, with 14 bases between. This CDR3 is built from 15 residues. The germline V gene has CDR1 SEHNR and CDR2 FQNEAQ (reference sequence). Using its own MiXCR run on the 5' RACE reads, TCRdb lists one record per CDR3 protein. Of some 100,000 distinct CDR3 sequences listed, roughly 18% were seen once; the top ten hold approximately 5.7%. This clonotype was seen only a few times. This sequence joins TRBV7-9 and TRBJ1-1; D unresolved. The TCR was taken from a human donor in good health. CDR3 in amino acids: CASSFQHVGYTEAFF. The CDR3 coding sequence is TGTGCCAGCAGCTTCCAACACGTGGGGTACACTGAAGCTTTCTTT.